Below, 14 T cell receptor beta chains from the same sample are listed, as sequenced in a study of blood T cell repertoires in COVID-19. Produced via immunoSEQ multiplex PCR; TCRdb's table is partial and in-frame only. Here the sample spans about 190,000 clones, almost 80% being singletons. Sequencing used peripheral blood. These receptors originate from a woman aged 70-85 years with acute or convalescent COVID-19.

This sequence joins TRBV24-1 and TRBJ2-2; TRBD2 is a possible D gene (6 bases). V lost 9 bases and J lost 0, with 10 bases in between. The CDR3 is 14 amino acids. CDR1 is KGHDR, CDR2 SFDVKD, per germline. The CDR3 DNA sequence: TGTGCCACCGGGGCGGGATCGAACACCGGGGAGCTGTTTTTT. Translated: CATGAGSNTGELFF.

The CDR3 DNA follows: TGTGCCAGCAGTTCTTGGGGGTACGGGACAGCGAATGAGCAGTTCTTC. Amino acid sequence: CASSSWGYGTANEQFF. This sequence joins TRBV6-5 and TRBJ2-1; 7 bases are shared with TRBD1. The V gene end was trimmed by 4 bases and the J gene end by 7 bases; junction bases not matched to a gene: 13. Germline-derived CDR1 and CDR2 are MNHEY and SVGAGI. CDR3 length: 16 amino acids.

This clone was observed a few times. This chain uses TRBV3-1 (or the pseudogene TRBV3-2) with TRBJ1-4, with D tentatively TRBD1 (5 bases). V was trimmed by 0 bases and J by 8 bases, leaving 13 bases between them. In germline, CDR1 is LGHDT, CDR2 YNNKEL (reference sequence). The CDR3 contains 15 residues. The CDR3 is CASSQDNRSGEKLFF. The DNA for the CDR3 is TGTGCCAGCAGCCAAGACAACAGGTCGGGCGAAAAACTGTTTTTT.

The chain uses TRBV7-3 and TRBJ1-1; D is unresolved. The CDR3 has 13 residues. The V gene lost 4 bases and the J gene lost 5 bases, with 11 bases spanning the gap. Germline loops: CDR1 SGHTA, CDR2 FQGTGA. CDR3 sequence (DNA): TGTGCCAGCAGCTCCCAAACGAGGACTGAAGCTTTCTTT. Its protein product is CASSSQTRTEAFF.

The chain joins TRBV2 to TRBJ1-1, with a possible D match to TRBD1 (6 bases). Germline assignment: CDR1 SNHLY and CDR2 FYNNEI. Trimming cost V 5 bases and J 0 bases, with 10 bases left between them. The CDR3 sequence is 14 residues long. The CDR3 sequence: CASSFDRLNTEAFF. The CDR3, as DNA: TGTGCCAGCAGTTTTGACAGGCTGAACACTGAAGCTTTCTTT.

CDR3 bases: TGTGCCAGCTCATTGGCCGGGGGAGCTTTCTTT. It specifies CASSLAGGAFF. The chain employs TRBV2 and TRBJ1-1, with D possibly TRBD1 on 5 matching bases. Between the trimmed V and J ends, which lost 8 bases and 10 bases, there was a span of 14 bases. The length of the CDR3 is 11 residues. The V gene's germline CDR1 is SNHLY and CDR2 FYNNEI.

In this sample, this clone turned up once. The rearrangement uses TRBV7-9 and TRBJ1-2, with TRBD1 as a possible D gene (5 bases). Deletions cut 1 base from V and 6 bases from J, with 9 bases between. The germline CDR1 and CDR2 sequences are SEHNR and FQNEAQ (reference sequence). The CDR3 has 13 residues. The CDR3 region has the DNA TGTGCCAGCAGCTTAGAACAGGCGGATGGCTACACCTTC. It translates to CASSLEQADGYTF.

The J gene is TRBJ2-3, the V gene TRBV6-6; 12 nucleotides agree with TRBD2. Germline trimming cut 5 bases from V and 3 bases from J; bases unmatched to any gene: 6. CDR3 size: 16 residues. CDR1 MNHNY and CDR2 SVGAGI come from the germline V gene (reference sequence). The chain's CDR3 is CASSGGLAGWTDTQYF. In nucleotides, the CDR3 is TGTGCCAGCAGTGGCGGACTAGCGGGATGGACAGATACGCAGTATTTT.

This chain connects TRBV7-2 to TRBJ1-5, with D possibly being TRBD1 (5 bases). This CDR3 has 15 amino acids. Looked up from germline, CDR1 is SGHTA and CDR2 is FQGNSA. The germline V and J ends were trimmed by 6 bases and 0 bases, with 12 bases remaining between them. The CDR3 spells CASSPGHYSNQPQHF. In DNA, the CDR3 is TGTGCCAGCAGTCCCGGACATTATAGCAATCAGCCCCAGCATTTT.

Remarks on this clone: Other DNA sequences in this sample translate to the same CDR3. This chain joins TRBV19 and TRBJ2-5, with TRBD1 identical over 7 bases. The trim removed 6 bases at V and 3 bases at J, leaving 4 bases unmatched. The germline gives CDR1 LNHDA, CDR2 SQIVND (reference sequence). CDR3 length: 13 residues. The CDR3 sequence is CASSDTGEETQYF. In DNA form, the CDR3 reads TGTGCCAGTAGCGATACAGGGGAAGAGACCCAGTACTTC. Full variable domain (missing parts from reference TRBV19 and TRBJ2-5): DGGITQSPKYLFRKEGQNVTLSCEQNLNHDAMYWYRQDPGQGLRLIYYSQIVNDFQKGDIAEGYSVSREKKESFPLTVTSAQKNPTAFYLCASSDTGEETQYFGPGTRLLVL.

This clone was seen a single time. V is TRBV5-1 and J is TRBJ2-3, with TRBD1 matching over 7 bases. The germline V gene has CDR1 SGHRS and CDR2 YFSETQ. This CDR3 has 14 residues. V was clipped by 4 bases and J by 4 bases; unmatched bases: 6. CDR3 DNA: TGCGCCAGCAGCCCCGGACAGGCTCCAGATACGCAGTATTTT. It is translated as CASSPGQAPDTQYF. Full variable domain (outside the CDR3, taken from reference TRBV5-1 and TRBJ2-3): KAGVTQTPRYLIKTRGQQVTLSCSPISGHRSVSWYQQTPGQGLQFLFEYFSETQRNKGNFPGRFSGRQFSNSRSEMNVSTLELGDSALYLCASSPGQAPDTQYFGPGTRLTVL.

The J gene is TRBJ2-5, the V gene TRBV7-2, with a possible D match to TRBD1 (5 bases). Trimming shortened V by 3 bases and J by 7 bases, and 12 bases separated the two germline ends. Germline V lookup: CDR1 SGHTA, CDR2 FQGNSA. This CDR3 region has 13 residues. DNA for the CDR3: TGTGCCAGCAGCTTCGCCACCCAGGGGACCCAGTACTTC. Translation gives CASSFATQGTQYF.

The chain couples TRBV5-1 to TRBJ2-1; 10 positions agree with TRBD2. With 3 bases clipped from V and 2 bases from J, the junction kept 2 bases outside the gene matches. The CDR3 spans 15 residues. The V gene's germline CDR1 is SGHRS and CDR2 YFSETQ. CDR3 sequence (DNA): TGCGCCAGCAGCTCTAGCGGGGGAACCTACAATGAGCAGTTCTTC. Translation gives CASSSSGGTYNEQFF.

The chain's CDR3 is CASTRRGNTEAFF. In nucleotides, the CDR3 is TGTGCCAGCACCCGAAGGGGGAACACTGAAGCTTTCTTT. V is TRBV5-4 and J is TRBJ1-1; possibly TRBD1 for D (5 bases). Trimming took off 6 bases at V and 1 base at J, with 10 bases between the two ends. The CDR3 has 13 amino acids. Germline-derived CDR1 and CDR2 are SGHNT and YYREEE (reference sequence).